This is a list of T cell receptor beta chains from one sample in a study of technical replicates of blood from a handful of donors. Profiling relied on immunoSEQ multiplex PCR, and the TCRdb table lists in-frame clones only, not all of them. The sample consists of 60,000 to 90,000 clones, about 95% of them appearing once. The sequenced sample was T cells isolated from PBMCs. All receptors come from a human donor in good health. Both conserved end residues are part of each CDR3. A D gene is named only where the DNA matches it firmly. Expanded clones get a size class; other rows say once, few or many, or leave the size out.

size,V,J,D,length,CDR3,DNA
once,TRBV4-2,TRBJ2-7,NA,16,CASSQDRPRSSYEQYF,TGTGCCAGCAGCCAAGATCGTCCGCGTTCCTCCTACGAGCAGTACTTC
NA,TRBV4-1,TRBJ2-1,NA,13,CASSQAAGNEQFF,TGCGCCAGCAGCCAAGCCGCAGGAAATGAGCAGTTCTTC
NA,TRBV15,TRBJ1-1,TRBD1,14,CATSRDRGATEAFF,TGTGCCACCAGCAGGGACAGGGGGGCCACTGAAGCTTTCTTT
NA,TRBV5-1,TRBJ1-1,TRBD1,15,CASSLAGGGNTEAFF,TGCGCCAGCAGCTTGGCAGGGGGTGGAAACACTGAAGCTTTCTTT
NA,TRBV28,TRBJ1-3,NA,16,CASSLGGSRGGNTIYF,TGTGCCAGCAGTTTGGGTGGGTCACGAGGTGGAAACACCATATATTTT
NA,TRBV19,TRBJ1-1,NA,15,CASSMATGFNTEAFF,TGTGCCAGTAGTATGGCGACAGGATTCAACACTGAAGCTTTCTTT
NA,TRBV11-2,TRBJ1-6,NA,15,CASSSKAGVNSPLHF,TGTGCCAGCAGCTCCAAAGCGGGGGTAAATTCACCCCTCCACTTT
NA,TRBV2,TRBJ2-7,NA,17,CASEGHDDPDSTYEQYF,TGTGCCAGCGAGGGACATGACGACCCTGACTCAACCTACGAGCAGTACTTC
NA,TRBV7-9,TRBJ2-4,NA,14,CASSLGTTKNIQYF,TGTGCCAGCAGCTTAGGGACAACCAAAAACATTCAGTACTTC
NA,TRBV5-6,TRBJ2-1,TRBD2,12,CASSLAGNEQFF,TGTGCCAGCAGCTTAGCGGGGAATGAGCAGTTCTTC
NA,TRBV20-1,TRBJ2-7,NA,11,CSARLGYEQYF,TGCAGTGCTCGACTGGGCTACGAGCAGTACTTC
NA,TRBV2,TRBJ2-2,TRBD2,14,CASRLAVNTGELFF,TGTGCCAGCCGACTAGCGGTGAACACCGGGGAGCTGTTTTTT
NA,TRBV5-1,TRBJ1-1,NA,14,CASRPGNMNTEAFF,TGCGCCAGCAGGCCGGGAAATATGAACACTGAAGCTTTCTTT
NA,TRBV7-2,TRBJ1-6,NA,17,CASSLLQLRVYNSPLHF,TGTGCCAGCAGTCTCCTCCAGCTCAGGGTGTATAATTCACCCCTCCACTTT
NA,TRBV12-5,TRBJ2-2,TRBD2,16,CASGLIAGVRTGELFF,TGTGCTAGTGGTTTAATAGCGGGAGTTCGGACCGGGGAGCTGTTTTTT
once,TRBV10-3,TRBJ2-7,NA,13,CAISVTDSYEQYF,TGTGCCATCAGTGTGACTGACAGCTACGAGCAGTACTTC
once,TRBV7-6,TRBJ2-7,TRBD2,16,CASAQRGSGGAYEQYF,TGTGCCAGCGCCCAGCGGGGGTCCGGGGGGGCCTACGAGCAGTACTTC
NA,TRBV11-3,TRBJ2-2,NA,12,CASSSPVGELFF,TGTGCCAGCAGCTCCCCGGTAGGGGAGCTGTTTTTT
NA,TRBV7-3,TRBJ1-2,TRBD1,13,CASSLDRALGYTF,TGTGCCAGCAGCCTGGACAGGGCGCTGGGCTACACCTTC
once,TRBV10-1,TRBJ2-7,NA,11,CASSGAYEQYF,TGCGCCAGCAGTGGAGCCTACGAGCAGTACTTC
NA,TRBV30,TRBJ1-3,TRBD1,12,CAWGTGGNTIYF,TGTGCCTGGGGGACAGGAGGAAACACCATATATTTT
NA,TRBV18,TRBJ1-2,NA,15,CASSLYQEVNYGYTF,TGTGCCAGCTCGCTTTACCAGGAAGTGAACTATGGCTACACCTTC
NA,TRBV11-2,TRBJ2-7,NA,15,CASSSQTVPQGEQYF,TGTGCCAGCAGCTCCCAGACTGTCCCTCAGGGCGAGCAGTACTTC
NA,TRBV6-5,TRBJ2-7,TRBD1,12,CASSRDRYEQYF,TGTGCCAGCAGCCGGGACAGATACGAGCAGTACTTC
NA,TRBV9,TRBJ2-2,TRBD1,19,CASSVPPDRGKGGTGELFF,TGTGCCAGCAGCGTACCCCCGGACAGGGGAAAAGGGGGCACCGGGGAGCTGTTTTTT
once,TRBV7-3,TRBJ2-3,TRBD2,16,CASSSGLAGDTDTQYF,TGTGCCAGCAGCTCTGGACTAGCGGGGGACACAGATACGCAGTATTTT
NA,TRBV2,TRBJ1-2,NA,14,CASRGDTRWYGYTF,TGTGCCAGCAGGGGGGACACCAGGTGGTATGGCTACACCTTC
NA,TRBV5-1,TRBJ1-1,NA,14,CASSLTAAGTEAFF,TGCGCCAGCAGCTTGACGGCAGCAGGCACTGAAGCTTTCTTT
NA,TRBV2,TRBJ2-3,NA,11,CASGLLVLEYF,TGTGCCAGCGGCCTACTAGTCCTTGAGTATTTT
NA,TRBV15,TRBJ2-5,TRBD2,20,CATSRERGGLASIYQETQYF,TGTGCCACCAGCAGAGAGAGAGGGGGACTAGCGTCAATTTACCAAGAGACCCAGTACTTC
NA,TRBV29-1,TRBJ2-2,NA,19,CSVEGFVGARGGFTGELFF,TGCAGCGTTGAAGGTTTCGTCGGGGCTCGGGGAGGATTCACCGGGGAGCTGTTTTTT
once,TRBV30,TRBJ2-3,TRBD1,12,CALGQGTDTQYF,TGTGCCCTCGGACAGGGCACAGATACGCAGTATTTT
NA,TRBV5-4,TRBJ2-5,NA,13,CASRGDIKETQYF,TGTGCCAGCAGGGGGGACATTAAAGAGACCCAGTACTTC
NA,TRBV28,TRBJ1-2,NA,14,CASRPQSPSYGYTF,TGTGCCAGCAGACCACAATCCCCGTCCTATGGCTACACCTTC
NA,TRBV30,TRBJ1-1,NA,13,CAWGWEGGTEAFF,TGTGCCTGGGGATGGGAGGGTGGCACTGAAGCTTTCTTT
once,TRBV5-4,TRBJ1-3,NA,16,CASSLSPGTSGNTIYF,TGTGCCAGCAGCTTGTCGCCGGGAACCTCTGGAAACACCATATATTTT
NA,TRBV9,TRBJ2-1,TRBD2,15,CASSVSGSSYNEQFF,TGTGCCAGCAGCGTGAGCGGGAGCTCCTACAATGAGCAGTTCTTC
NA,TRBV6-6,TRBJ2-3,TRBD2,15,CASSSTSGWTDTQYF,TGTGCCAGCAGTTCCACTAGCGGCTGGACAGATACGCAGTATTTT
NA,TRBV7-9,TRBJ2-5,TRBD2,16,CASSFRGSSNQETQYF,TGTGCCAGCAGCTTCCGCGGGAGTTCAAACCAAGAGACCCAGTACTTC
NA,TRBV6-5,TRBJ2-7,NA,13,CASIAAPEYEQYF,TGTGCCAGCATAGCGGCTCCTGAGTACGAGCAGTACTTC
NA,TRBV14,TRBJ1-2,NA,13,CASSPGGFHGYTF,TGTGCCAGCAGCCCGGGAGGATTCCATGGCTACACCTTC
NA,TRBV19,TRBJ1-2,TRBD1,15,CASSTDRGFNYGYTF,TGTGCCAGTAGTACGGACAGGGGTTTTAACTATGGCTACACCTTC
NA,TRBV28,TRBJ1-1,TRBD1,13,CASSLTGGAEAFF,TGTGCCAGCAGCCTAACAGGGGGGGCTGAAGCTTTCTTT
NA,TRBV2,TRBJ2-7,NA,17,CASSDFGLGKSSYEQYF,TGTGCCAGCAGTGATTTCGGACTCGGGAAGAGCTCCTACGAGCAGTACTTC
NA,TRBV6-1,TRBJ2-3,NA,12,CASSLLGDTQYF,TGTGCCAGCAGTTTACTAGGAGATACGCAGTATTTT
NA,TRBV5-1,TRBJ2-1,TRBD1,15,CASSAAGTAYNEQFF,TGCGCCAGCAGCGCCGCCGGGACAGCCTACAATGAGCAGTTCTTC
once,TRBV9,TRBJ1-1,NA,15,CASSVGGGGNTEAFF,TGTGCCAGCAGCGTAGGGGGGGGAGGGAACACTGAAGCTTTCTTT
NA,TRBV11-3,TRBJ1-1,NA,15,CASSFQTVSNTEAFF,TGTGCCAGCAGCTTTCAAACAGTGTCGAACACTGAAGCTTTCTTT
NA,TRBV13,TRBJ2-6,NA,16,CASSLVQVRGANVLTF,TGTGCCAGCAGCTTAGTGCAGGTGCGTGGGGCCAACGTCCTGACTTTC